The T cell receptor (beta chain) under discussion was sequenced for a study of cytotoxic CD8 clonotypes in ibrutinib-treated CLL (dated by TCRdb to the early 2020s). At the level of the whole study: The cohort included some 14 treatment-naive and approximately eleven relapsed/refractory patients; some 18 were IGHV unmutated. Every sample from remission and from progressive disease was obtained while the patients were still on ibrutinib. Longitudinal samples were obtainable from about 30% of the 86 participants in the trial. Samples averaged roughly 280,000 productive templates and approximately 100,000 productive rearrangements. Responses were partial in some 24 patients and complete in 2; after median approximately 66 months follow-up, around 15 stayed in remission and 12 progressed. The response samples were drawn at a median of approximately 11 months into treatment, with a range of about 6 to 36 months. Cryopreserved peripheral blood mononuclear cells were collected at three points: before therapy, at response, and at either sustained remission or disease progression.

There are 14 amino acids in the CDR3, from cysteine to phenylalanine inclusive. Only CDR3 DNA is held: 42 bases, read in frame from base 1. V is pruned by 3 bases and J by 7 bases, leaving 4 bases of the junction without a gene match. For CDR1 and CDR2, the germline V gene lists SGDLS and YYNGEE. Findings and caveats that apply to the study as a whole: Baseline clonality was found to be higher than that of age-matched healthy donors and was strongly correlated with circulating CD8+ T-cell counts. Public clonotypes were found to be uncommon and were observed to contract or remain stable during treatment; the increase in clonality was shown to reflect expansion of private clonotypes at ibrutinib response. At ibrutinib response clonality went up, during sustained remission it held steady, and at progression it dropped back toward baseline. Sustained-remission and progressing patients did not have matched sampling times, and lymph node repertoires were not examined.

Each clonotype received, on average, approximately 9.9x coverage in deep resolution sequencing performed on a MiSeq, where the target depth lay between 1 in 1 million and 1 in 200,000 T cells. The immunoSEQ hsTCRB Kit was used to generate the TCR beta libraries. As for the original processing: ImmunoSEQ Data Assistant and ImmunoSEQ Analyzer were used for data analysis, and V, D and J genes were assigned according to IMGT definitions. Clonality, which ranges from 0 to 1, was calculated as one minus the normalized Shannon entropy of productive rearrangement frequencies. Only overrepresented clonotypes making up at least 0.05% of the repertoire of each patient were included in the public clonotype analysis. Repertoires from 10 to 15 age-matched healthy donors in immuneACCESS were used as clonality controls. Held by TCRdb, this immuneACCESS table contains in-frame sequences only and omits some clones. Under half of the omission traces to an unresolved V gene where checked; the cause of the rest is unknown. V and J calls and clone size are given by that table; D and trimming were obtained from the DNA. A total of roughly 150,000 clones appear in this sample, around 84% of them only once. The ten largest clones take up approximately 2% of the sample.

Per the publication, the time point label means: approximately eleven months on ibrutinib. For TCR beta library preparation, about 1.8 micrograms of genomic DNA were isolated from cryopreserved PBMCs. Longitudinal blood samples from CLL patients on ibrutinib monotherapy were analyzed using high-throughput TCR beta sequencing. The patients took part in an open-label, single-center phase 2 trial of ibrutinib monotherapy. As regards this clone: The antigen it recognizes is unknown. It has no much larger one-base neighbor in the sample; base qualities were not kept.

The sequence derives from a human donor with chronic lymphocytic leukemia. In this chain, TRBV9 is recombined with TRBJ1-4; TRBD1 matches 9 bases in the middle. The sample in question was PBMCs, obtained after 12 months of ibrutinib treatment. The CDR3 region reads CASSAGTGLEKLFF. The DNA reads as follows: TGTGCCAGCAGCGCAGGGACAGGGCTTGAAAAACTGTTTTTT.